This section outlines one TCR beta chain sequence together with its context. The antigen is undetermined. These data belong to a study of Ad26.COV2.S vaccination and SARS-CoV-2 variants. Study as a whole: The authors gave Ad26.COV2.S intramuscularly, either once or twice 56 days apart. Notes on the study in general: Recipients of vaccine and of placebo showed similar breadth of their non-spike TCR repertoires.

Treatment indicated: roughly 20 received Ad26.COV2.S at low or high dose, single or two shots; a few received placebo; per-sample allocation not given. Sampling occurred on day 63 after the first vaccine or placebo injection. Method: immunoSEQ multiplex PCR; TCRdb's copy keeps in-frame clones and lacks some. The data contain approximately 480,000 clones, roughly nine tenths of them seen just once; the ten biggest clones take up over 10%. J lost 2 bases, V lost 6 bases, and 7 bases had no gene match. The CDR3 consists of 14 residues. Per germline, CDR1 MNHEY and CDR2 SVGAGI. The chain combines TRBV6-5 with TRBJ2-7; 7 bases match TRBD1. The sequences come from peripheral blood, collected in a trial of Ad26.COV2.S vaccine versus placebo. The sequence derives from a person aged 18-60 years who received the Ad26.COV2.S COVID-19 vaccine or a placebo. The CDR3 DNA sequence: TGTGCCAGCAGGACCGGGACAGCCACCTACGAGCAGTACTTC. Residues: CASRTGTATYEQYF.